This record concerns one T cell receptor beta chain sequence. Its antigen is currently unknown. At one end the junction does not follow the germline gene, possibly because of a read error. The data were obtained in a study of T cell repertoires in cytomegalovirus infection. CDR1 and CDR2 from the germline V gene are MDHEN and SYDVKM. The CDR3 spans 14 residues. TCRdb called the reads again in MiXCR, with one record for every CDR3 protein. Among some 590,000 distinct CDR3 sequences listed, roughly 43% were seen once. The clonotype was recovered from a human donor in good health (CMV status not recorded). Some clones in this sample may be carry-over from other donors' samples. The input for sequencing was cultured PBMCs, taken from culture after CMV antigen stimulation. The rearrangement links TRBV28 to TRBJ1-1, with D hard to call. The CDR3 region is CASRKRWSNSEAFF. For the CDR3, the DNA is TGTGCCAGCAGAAAAAGATGGAGTAACAGTGAAGCTTTCTTT.